The clone carrying this TCR beta chain was counted ten times or more. Antigen unknown. This sample is part of a study of neurological immune-mediated disorders. Study observations and caveats: HTLV-1-associated myelopathy led in TCR clonal expansion, while multiple sclerosis ranked lowest, below healthy controls. No CDR3 amino acid sequences were shared by expanded clones across subjects, suggesting private repertoires in all groups.

Unsorted libraries were generated from 2 million PBMCs. These cells had been stored in RNAlater at -80 C. A single record per CDR3 protein comes from TCRdb applying MiXCR to the 5' RACE reads. The sample holds around 94,000 distinct CDR3 sequences; 3% to 4.5% are singletons and the top ten take under 6.5%. Trimming removed 1 base from V and 6 bases from J, with 7 bases in between. The V gene's germline CDR1 is SQVTM and CDR2 ANQGSEA. The CDR3 runs to 11 residues. The V and J genes are TRBV29-1 and TRBJ2-7; D remains unclear. Sequencing was carried out using PBMCs. The receptor comes from a woman aged 18 to 35 with multiple sclerosis. CDR3 DNA sequence: TGCAGCGTTGAAGGGGGTGGCGAGCAGTACTTC. This translates into CSVEGGGEQYF.